Listed here is a single T cell receptor beta chain. The antigen it recognizes is unknown. There are no base qualities to consult, and no much larger clone falls within one base. Cut back by 1 base and 4 bases, the V and J ends lie 13 bases apart. The CDR3 holds 15 amino acids from the cysteine to the phenylalanine. CDR3 DNA is the only sequence kept; it has 45 bases, read in frame from the first base. CDR1 is given as LGHDT and CDR2 as YNNKEL, both from the germline V gene (reference sequence). The data stem from a study of blood T cell repertoires in COVID-19 (dated by TCRdb to the early 2020s). Concerning the study at large: Collaborator samples came from the United States, Italy and Spain and covered acute and convalescent phases of COVID-19. The material from the prospective study consisted of cDNA or gDNA derived from T cells, B-cell-depleted T cells, or PBMCs. Deeply sampled blood TCRbeta repertoires from subjects exposed to, actively infected with, or recovered from COVID-19 were included in the dataset. The repertoires were released in a freely available public database meant as a resource for research on the immune response to SARS-CoV-2. Samples were obtained from the ongoing ImmuneRACE study (first 160 participants) and from about 1,300 subjects provided by 6 global collaborators. Sample metadata almost always included a de-identified subject ID, COVID-19 status, age in years and sex. Where available, HLA class I and class II types were taken from metadata supplied by the sample provider and were not determined by assay-based typing.

Findings and caveats that apply to the study as a whole: How much clinical and demographic metadata was included differed by source and by participant, and the metadata was provided uncurated.

Collaborating institutions collected whole blood in K2EDTA tubes following their own protocols. For TCRbeta analysis, collaborators shipped samples as frozen whole blood, isolated PBMCs, or DNA extracted from either of those sample types. The immunoSEQ Assay, a bias-controlled multiplex PCR, was used to amplify TCRbeta CDR3 regions from genomic DNA. The original methods were these. The number of nucleated cells in each sample was estimated by amplification of reference gene primers within the assay. To quantify the absolute abundance of each unique TCRbeta CDR3 rearrangement, sequence reads were collapsed and filtered. For each sample, productive Simpson clonality was calculated as the square root of Simpson's diversity index over productive rearrangements. The immuneACCESS repertoire file appears here via TCRdb, limited to in-frame rearrangements. These files lack a portion of the clones; in checked studies, under half of the deficit traces to unresolved V genes, and the cause of the others is not known. V, J and clone size were drawn from that table, and D and trimming were deduced from the DNA. Present in this sample are approximately 67,000 clones, approximately 80% of which were seen just once. 6.6% of the sample rests with the top ten.

The sequence was obtained from a man in his 60s with acute or convalescent COVID-19. Source material: peripheral blood. Here the chain combines TRBV3-1 (or the pseudogene TRBV3-2) and TRBJ1-2; a tentative D call is TRBD1 (5 bases match). The CDR3 region: CASSQGGTFGYGYTF. The DNA sequence is TGTGCCAGCAGCCAAGGGGGCACCTTCGGCTATGGCTACACCTTC.